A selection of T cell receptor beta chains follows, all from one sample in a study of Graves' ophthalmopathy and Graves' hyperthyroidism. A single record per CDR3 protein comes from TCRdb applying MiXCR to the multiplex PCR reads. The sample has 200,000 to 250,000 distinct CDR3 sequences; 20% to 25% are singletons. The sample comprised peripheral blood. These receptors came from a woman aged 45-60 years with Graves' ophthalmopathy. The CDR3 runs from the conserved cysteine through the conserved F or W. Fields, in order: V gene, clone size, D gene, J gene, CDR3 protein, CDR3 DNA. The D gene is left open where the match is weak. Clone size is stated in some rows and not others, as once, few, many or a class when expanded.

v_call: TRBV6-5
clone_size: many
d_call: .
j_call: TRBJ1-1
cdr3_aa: CASRRGVNTEAFF
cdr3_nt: TGTGCCAGCAGACGCGGGGTAAACACTGAAGCTTTCTTT

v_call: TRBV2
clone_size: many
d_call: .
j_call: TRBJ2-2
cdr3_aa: CAIWVGENTGELFF
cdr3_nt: TGTGCCATCTGGGTGGGAGAGAACACCGGGGAGCTGTTTTTT

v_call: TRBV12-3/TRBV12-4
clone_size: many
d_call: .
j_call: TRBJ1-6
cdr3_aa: CASSLQGYNSPLHF
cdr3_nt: TGTGCCAGCAGTTTGCAGGGATATAATTCACCCCTCCACTTT

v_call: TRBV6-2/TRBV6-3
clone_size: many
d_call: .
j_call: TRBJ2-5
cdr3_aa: CASIQLAPWTQYF
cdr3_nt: TGTGCCAGCATCCAGTTAGCGCCATGGACCCAGTACTTC

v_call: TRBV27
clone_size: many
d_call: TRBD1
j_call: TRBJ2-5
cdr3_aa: CASSSQGDETQYF
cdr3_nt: TGTGCCAGCAGCTCACAGGGGGACGAGACCCAGTACTTC

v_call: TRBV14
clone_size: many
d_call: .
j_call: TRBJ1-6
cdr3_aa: CASSQSGMPHNSPLHF
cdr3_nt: TGTGCCAGCAGCCAATCCGGGATGCCCCATAATTCACCCCTCCACTTT

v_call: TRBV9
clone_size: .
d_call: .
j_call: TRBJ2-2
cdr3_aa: CASSVTWGVGTGELFF
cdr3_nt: TGTGCCAGCAGCGTGACTTGGGGGGTTGGAACCGGGGAGCTGTTTTTT

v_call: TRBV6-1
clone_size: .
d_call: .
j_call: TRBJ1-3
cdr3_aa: CASSLFGDSGNTIYF
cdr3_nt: TGTGCCAGCAGCCTCTTCGGGGACTCTGGAAACACCATATATTTT

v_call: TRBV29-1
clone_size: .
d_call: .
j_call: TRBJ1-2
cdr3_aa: CSAMTPVNGYTF
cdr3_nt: TGCAGCGCCATGACACCAGTTAATGGCTACACCTTC

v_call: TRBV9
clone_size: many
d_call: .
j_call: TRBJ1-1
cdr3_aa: CASSVGGAENTEAFF
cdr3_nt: TGTGCCAGCAGCGTAGGGGGGGCTGAGAACACTGAAGCTTTCTTT

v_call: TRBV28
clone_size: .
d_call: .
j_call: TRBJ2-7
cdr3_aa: CASSSSDWIPYEQYF
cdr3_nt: TGTGCCAGCAGTAGCTCGGACTGGATCCCCTACGAGCAGTACTTC

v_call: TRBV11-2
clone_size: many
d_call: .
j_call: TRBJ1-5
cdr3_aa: CASSRTGYQPQHF
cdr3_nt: TGTGCCAGCAGCCGTACAGGATATCAGCCCCAGCATTTT

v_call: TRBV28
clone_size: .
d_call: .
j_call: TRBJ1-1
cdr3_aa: CASRSNAEAFF
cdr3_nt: TGTGCCAGCAGGTCCAATGCTGAAGCTTTCTTT

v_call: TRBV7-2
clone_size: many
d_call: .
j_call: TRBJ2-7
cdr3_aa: CASSLSPSYEQYF
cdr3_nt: TGTGCCAGCAGTTTAAGTCCCTCCTACGAGCAGTACTTC

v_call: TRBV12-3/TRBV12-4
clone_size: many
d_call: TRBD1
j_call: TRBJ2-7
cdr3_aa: CASSNYGTDDEQYF
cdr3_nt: TGTGCCAGCAGTAACTACGGGACAGATGACGAGCAGTACTTC

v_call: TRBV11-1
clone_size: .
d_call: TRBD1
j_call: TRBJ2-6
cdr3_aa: CASCRQGAAGANVLTF
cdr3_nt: TGTGCCAGCTGTAGACAGGGGGCGGCTGGGGCCAACGTCCTGACTTTC

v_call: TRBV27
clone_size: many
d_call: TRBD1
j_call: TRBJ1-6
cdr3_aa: CASSLGQRGGPLHF
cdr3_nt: TGTGCCAGCAGTTTGGGACAGAGGGGGGGACCCCTCCACTTT